This is a list of T cell receptor beta chains from one sample in a study of blood T cell repertoires in COVID-19. Sequenced by immunoSEQ multiplex PCR; TCRdb stores in-frame clones only, minus some. The sample has tens of thousands of clones, roughly four fifths seen once; the top ten hold more than 10%. What was sequenced was peripheral blood. Receptors were obtained from a human donor in a cohort sampled during active COVID-19. The CDR3 runs from the conserved cysteine through the conserved F or W. Each record gives: J gene, V gene, clone size, CDR3 protein. Clone size is stated in some rows and not others, as once, few, many or a class when expanded.

TRBJ1-4	TRBV7-9	NA	CASSLPKTRLFF
TRBJ2-7	TRBV4-1	few	CASSQEETSGYEQYF
TRBJ2-2	TRBV9	NA	CASSVAHGTSENTGELFF
TRBJ2-2	TRBV5-4	NA	CASNLAGIGGPGELFF
TRBJ1-4	TRBV4-2	NA	CASSQDRTNQGGEKLFF
TRBJ2-7	TRBV3-1/TRBV3-2	NA	CASSPGGVYEQYF
TRBJ1-1	TRBV11-2	NA	CASSFFRGLVNTEAFF
TRBJ2-4	TRBV27	NA	CASSLRRGPRPDIQYF
TRBJ1-1	TRBV9	NA	CASSEAPQGGEAFF
TRBJ1-1	TRBV16	NA	CASSQSRGGTEAFF
TRBJ1-3	TRBV5-1	NA	CASSLAGRGEGPGNTIYF
TRBJ2-7	TRBV7-2	NA	CASSLEDTYEQYF
TRBJ1-1	TRBV21-1	NA	CAHLGGTEAFF
TRBJ1-1	TRBV6-5	NA	CASSYGGWPEAFF
TRBJ1-1	TRBV19	NA	CASSMAPNRGNTEAFF
TRBJ2-5	TRBV6-5	NA	CASSSLLAGEETQYF
TRBJ2-7	TRBV6-5	NA	CASSYSSGGAYEQYF
TRBJ1-5	TRBV28	NA	CAIRGGNQPQHF
TRBJ2-7	TRBV7-9	NA	CASEGWDKLSYEQYF
TRBJ1-1	TRBV5-1	NA	CASSLAGSGNTEAFF
TRBJ2-7	TRBV5-1	few	CASSADLYEQYF
TRBJ1-2	TRBV7-2	NA	CASSLETGAPYGYTF
TRBJ2-2	TRBV5-5	NA	CASSLPFGELFF
TRBJ2-3	TRBV27	NA	CASSWGTTGSDTQYF
TRBJ1-2	TRBV20-1	NA	CSATDLQAGGYTF
TRBJ2-7	TRBV12-3/TRBV12-4	NA	CASSLSGKKYF
TRBJ2-1	TRBV7-6	NA	CASSSGLLNEQFF
TRBJ2-2	TRBV29-1	NA	CSVELGYSNTGELFF
TRBJ2-7	TRBV28	NA	CASSLSTSGRRYEQYF
TRBJ1-2	TRBV6-4	NA	CASSDSEGGYGYTF
TRBJ2-7	TRBV15	NA	CATRRGPGDEQYF
TRBJ2-2	TRBV2	NA	CASSEGDRYTGELFF
TRBJ2-5	TRBV27	NA	CASSLTSGGPETQYF
TRBJ2-7	TRBV5-8	NA	CASSLGGGVIYEQYF
TRBJ2-3	TRBV6-5	NA	CASSNHGGVDTQYF
TRBJ1-1	TRBV19	NA	CASSIVPGTEAFF
TRBJ2-1	TRBV27	few	CASSLSIGSGYNEQFF
TRBJ2-7	TRBV4-2	NA	CASSQSLAGVSGDYEQYF
TRBJ2-7	TRBV27	NA	CASSGTGGPYEQYF
TRBJ1-6	TRBV6-6	few	CASSYGGDHNSPLHF
TRBJ2-1	TRBV18	once	CASSPPQGARGEQFF
TRBJ1-2	TRBV7-3	NA	CASSLGGGNGYTF
TRBJ1-3	TRBV30	NA	CAWSLGTGGHGNTIYF
TRBJ1-1	TRBV29-1	NA	CSVGEPGTEAFF
TRBJ2-7	TRBV24-1	NA	CATQPGQGNEQYF
TRBJ2-1	TRBV12-3/TRBV12-4	NA	CASSGSLDNEQFF